Below, one T cell receptor (beta chain) is given with its context. This table comes from immunoSEQ multiplex PCR, and its TCRdb copy is limited to in-frame clones, with some not included. The repertoire holds 660,000 or so clones, approximately 96% seen once, with less than 0.13% in the top ten. This specimen comes from a study of shared clonotypes between healthy human individuals. Whole-study context: Researchers assigned three CD4 naive, three CD4 memory, two CD8 naive and one CD8 memory plate to each donor.

Naive CD8 cells comprised CD45RO-negative, CCR7-positively selected cells, excluding terminally differentiated effector memory CD45RA+ cells. CDR1 is MDHEN and CDR2 is SYDVKM in the germline V gene. The CDR3 is 15 residues long. Trimming left V 4 bases short and J 5 bases short, with 15 bases between. The receptor was derived from a young woman in good health. V is TRBV28 and J is TRBJ2-1; weak D call: TRBD1 (6 bases). The sample was naive CD8+ T cells sorted from blood. DNA of the CDR3: TGTGCCAGCAGTTGGACAGCCCTTCCCAACAATGAGCAGTTCTTC. This gives the protein CASSWTALPNNEQFF.